The 11 T cell receptor beta chains given below trace back to one sample, sequenced in a study of T cells after posttransplantation cyclophosphamide. The method was immunoSEQ multiplex PCR; TCRdb's version includes in-frame clones alone and lacks a portion of them. Listed for the sample are 20,000 to 25,000 clones, none seen a single time. Material for sequencing was PBMCs. These receptors all stem from a woman in her fifties or sixties in good health, CMV-negative, and a related stem cell transplant donor.

This clone appeared many times. The rearrangement joins TRBV6-6 to TRBJ2-7, with 8 bases matching TRBD2. The germline CDR1 and CDR2 sequences are MNHNY and SVGAGI (reference sequence). CDR3 length equals 16 residues. Trimming cost V 5 bases and J 2 bases; bases outside gene matches: 11. DNA for the CDR3: TGTGCCAGCAGTCCACCTGGGGGGCGGGGGGCCTACGAGCAGTACTTC. Translating it yields CASSPPGGRGAYEQYF.

This clone appeared many times. The chain couples TRBV19 to TRBJ2-5; 14 bases are shared with TRBD2. The CDR3 covers 16 residues. V shed 5 bases, J shed 5 bases, and the junction held 7 bases outside the gene matches. In germline, CDR1 is LNHDA, CDR2 SQIVND (reference sequence). The CDR3 coding sequence is TGTGCCAGTAGTGCCCGACTAGCGGGGGGGAGGGAGACCCAGTACTTC. Amino acid sequence: CASSARLAGGRETQYF.

This clone was seen at least ten times. Written as DNA, the CDR3 is TGTGCCTGGAGCCCCCCTGCAGGGAGCGGGTATGGCTACACCTTC. Amino acid sequence: CAWSPPAGSGYGYTF. The chain has TRBV30 and TRBJ1-2; D is possibly TRBD1 (5 bases). Germline V lookup: CDR1 GTSNPN, CDR2 SVGIG (reference sequence). V was shortened by 3 bases and J by 5 bases, with 19 bases between the two germline ends. The CDR3 has 15 residues.

This clone was counted at least ten times. The chain couples TRBV4-3 to TRBJ2-1; no firm D call. V was trimmed by 3 bases and J by 0 bases, leaving 12 bases between them. This CDR3 region has 16 residues. Per the germline V gene, CDR1 is LGHNA and CDR2 is YSLEER. The CDR3 coding sequence is TGCGCCAGCAGCCAGGGCCCGATAGACTCCTACAATGAGCAGTTCTTC. Translation: CASSQGPIDSYNEQFF.

This clone was seen at least ten times. The rearrangement uses TRBV11-2 and TRBJ2-1; D not certain. The CDR3 is 17 residues long. CDR1 is SGHAT and CDR2 is FQNNGV in the germline V gene. V lost 4 bases, J lost 0 bases, and 16 bases lay in between. As DNA, the CDR3 is TGTGCCAGCAGCTCCCCTCCACTTGCGGACTCCTACAATGAGCAGTTCTTC. Amino acids: CASSSPPLADSYNEQFF.

This clone was recorded at least ten times. This rearrangement joins TRBV12-1 to TRBJ1-6; the table's D call, TRBD1, has no DNA check behind it. TRBV12-1 is noted as a pseudogene. The CDR3 extends over 14 amino acids. The CDR3 loop is CASRVDKRNSPLHF. For the CDR3, the DNA is TGTGCCAGCAGGGTGGACAAACGGAATTCACCCCTCCACTTT.

This clone appeared many times. V and J are TRBV2 and TRBJ2-1; the D gene is possibly TRBD2 (6 bases). Germline V CDR1 and CDR2: SNHLY, FYNNEI. The CDR3 consists of 15 residues. V was cut by 6 bases and J by 1 base, with 13 bases left in between. CDR3 sequence: CASSLAQGSYNEQFF. The CDR3 region has the DNA TGTGCCAGCAGCCTAGCGCAGGGATCCTACAATGAGCAGTTCTTC.

This clone was counted at least ten times. The chain uses TRBV2 and TRBJ2-1; TRBD2 aligns across 7 bases. The CDR3 loop spans 14 amino acids. Germline V gives CDR1 SNHLY, CDR2 FYNNEI. The trim removed 8 bases at V and 2 bases at J, leaving 6 bases unmatched. CDR3 residues: CASGGRAAYNEQFF. The CDR3 nucleotides read TGTGCCAGCGGGGGGAGGGCCGCCTACAATGAGCAGTTCTTC.

This clone was seen repeatedly, ten times or more. The chain recombines TRBV11-2 with TRBJ1-2, with 9 bases that match TRBD1. The germline V gene has CDR1 SGHAT and CDR2 FQNNGV. The length of the CDR3 is 15 residues. Unmatched junction bases numbered 9, after V lost 6 bases and J lost 4 bases. The CDR3 region is CASSLTGGVGYGYTF. CDR3 DNA: TGTGCCAGCAGTCTAACAGGGGGCGTAGGCTATGGCTACACCTTC.

The table lists this clone with many counts. The chain couples TRBV29-1 to TRBJ1-5; a possible D gene is TRBD1 (5 bases). Germline CDR1 SQVTM, CDR2 ANQGSEA. Trimming removed 3 bases at V and 4 bases at J, with 7 bases between. The CDR3 consists of 12 residues. The CDR3 DNA is TGCAGCGTTGAGGAGGGGAATCAGCCCCAGCATTTT. Protein product: CSVEEGNQPQHF.

This clone was seen many times. The rearrangement uses TRBV27 and TRBJ2-2; D is undetermined. Looked up from germline, CDR1 is MNHEY and CDR2 is SMNVEV (reference sequence). CDR3 length: 13 amino acids. The V end was cut by 1 base, the J end by 8 bases, with 8 bases between. The CDR3 region is CASSLWSLGELFF. CDR3 DNA: TGTGCCAGCAGTTTATGGAGCTTAGGGGAGCTGTTTTTT.